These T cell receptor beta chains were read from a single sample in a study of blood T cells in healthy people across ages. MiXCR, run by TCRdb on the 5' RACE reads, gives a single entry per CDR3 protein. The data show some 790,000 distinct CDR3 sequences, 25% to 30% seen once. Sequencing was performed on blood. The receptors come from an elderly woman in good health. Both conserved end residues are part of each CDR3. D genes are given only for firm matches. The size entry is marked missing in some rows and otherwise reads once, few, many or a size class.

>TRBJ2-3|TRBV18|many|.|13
TGTGCCAGCTCACCACGAGTTGCAGATACGCAGTATTTT
CASSPRVADTQYF
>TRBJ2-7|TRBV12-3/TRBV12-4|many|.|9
TGTGCCCCCTGGGGCGAGCAGTACTTC
CAPWGEQYF
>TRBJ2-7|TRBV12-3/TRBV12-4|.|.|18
TGTGCCAGCAGGACAGGGGGCGGGGGACTAGCGTACTACAATGAGCAGTACTTC
CASRTGGGGLAYYNEQYF
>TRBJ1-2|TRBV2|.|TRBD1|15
TGTACCAGCAGTGAACGGGGACAGGGTGACTATGGCTACACCTTC
CTSSERGQGDYGYTF
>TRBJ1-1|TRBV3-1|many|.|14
TGTGCCAGCAGCCAGGCCCCCATGGAGACTGAAGCTTTCTTT
CASSQAPMETEAFF
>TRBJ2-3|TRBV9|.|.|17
TGTGCCAGCAACGTAAATCTACGTGGGAGGCGCACTGATACGCAGTATTTT
CASNVNLRGRRTDTQYF
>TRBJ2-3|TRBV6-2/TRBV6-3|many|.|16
TGTGCCAGCAGTTACTCGAAAGGGTCCCCCGCAGATACGCAGTATTTT
CASSYSKGSPADTQYF
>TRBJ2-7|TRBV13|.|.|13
TGTGCCAGCAGCCTCTTCCGCTCCTACGAGCAGTACTTC
CASSLFRSYEQYF
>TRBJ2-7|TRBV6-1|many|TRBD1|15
TGTGCCAGCAGTGACTCCCCGGGACAGAACTACGAGCAGTACTTC
CASSDSPGQNYEQYF
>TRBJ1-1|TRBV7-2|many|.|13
TGTGCCAGCACCAAGGGGTACCTTACTGAAGCTTTCTTT
CASTKGYLTEAFF
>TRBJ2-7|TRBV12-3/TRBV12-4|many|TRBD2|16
TGTGCCAGCACCCGCACCATGGCTAGCGGATCCTACGAGCAGTACTTC
CASTRTMASGSYEQYF
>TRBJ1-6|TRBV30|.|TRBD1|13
TGTGCCTGGGGGAGACAGGGGAATTCACCCCTCCACTTT
CAWGRQGNSPLHF
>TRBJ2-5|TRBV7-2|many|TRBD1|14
TGTGCCAGCAGCTTAGGGTTCCCAGGGGGGACCCAGTACTTC
CASSLGFPGGTQYF
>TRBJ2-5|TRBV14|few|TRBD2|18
TGTGCCAGCAGCCACGCTGGACTAGCGGGGGGACTCCAAGAGACCCAGTACTTC
CASSHAGLAGGLQETQYF
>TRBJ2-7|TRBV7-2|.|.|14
TGTGCCAGCAGCTTAATGTATGCAAACTACGAGCAGTACTTC
CASSLMYANYEQYF
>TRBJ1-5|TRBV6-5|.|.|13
TGTGCCAGCGGGGGGGTAGGGAATCAGCCCCAGCATTTT
CASGGVGNQPQHF
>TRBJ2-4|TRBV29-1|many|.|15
TGCAGCGTTGGTCCGGGGGATCTAGCCAAAAACATTCAGTACTTC
CSVGPGDLAKNIQYF
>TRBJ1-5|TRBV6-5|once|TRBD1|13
TGTGCCAGCGCATGGACAGGGGATCAGCCCCAGCATTTT
CASAWTGDQPQHF
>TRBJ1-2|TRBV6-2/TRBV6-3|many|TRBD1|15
TGTGCCAGCAGCAACAGGGGAATAAATAACTATGGCTACACCTTC
CASSNRGINNYGYTF
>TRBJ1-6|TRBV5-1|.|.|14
TGCGCCAGCAGCCCGGGACCCGGTAATTCACCCCCCCACTTT
CASSPGPGNSPPHF
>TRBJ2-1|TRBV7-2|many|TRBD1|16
TGTGCCAGCAGCTCGAACGGACAGGGAATTGGCGGTGAGCAGTTCTTC
CASSSNGQGIGGEQFF
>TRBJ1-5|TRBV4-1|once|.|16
TGCGCCAGCAGCCAAGTTGGCAGGGGACCCAATCAGCCCCAGCATTTT
CASSQVGRGPNQPQHF
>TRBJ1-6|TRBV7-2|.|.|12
TGTGCCAGCAGCTTAGAGGGATTCTCCCCCCACTTT
CASSLEGFSPHF
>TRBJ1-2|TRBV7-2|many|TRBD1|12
TGTGCCAGCAGCTTAGCGGGACAGCTATACACCTTC
CASSLAGQLYTF
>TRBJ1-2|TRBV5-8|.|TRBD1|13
TGTGCCTGCATCTCTCGGGACAGCTATGGCTACACCTTC
CACISRDSYGYTF
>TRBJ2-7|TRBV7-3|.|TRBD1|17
TGTGCCAGCAGCTTAAGTCCCGCTGGGACAGGGGCCGCGGAGCAGTACTTC
CASSLSPAGTGAAEQYF
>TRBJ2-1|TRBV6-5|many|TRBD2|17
TGTGCCAGCAGCCGACGGGGGGGCCCACAACCTTACAATGAGCAGTTCTTC
CASSRRGGPQPYNEQFF
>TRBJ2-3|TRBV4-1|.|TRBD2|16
TGCGCCAGCAGCCAAGCGGGCGGGGGGGGCGCAGATACGCAGTATTTT
CASSQAGGGGADTQYF
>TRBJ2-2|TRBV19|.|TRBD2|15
TGTGCCAGTAGTATAGTTGCAGGGAGGGCCGGGGAGCTGTTTTTT
CASSIVAGRAGELFF
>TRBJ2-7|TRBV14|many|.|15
TGTGCCAGCAGCCAAGTCTCACCGAGGGGGTACGAGCAGTACTTC
CASSQVSPRGYEQYF
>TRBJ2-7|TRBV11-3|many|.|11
TGTGCCAACAGCGGTCCCTACGAGCAGTACTTC
CANSGPYEQYF
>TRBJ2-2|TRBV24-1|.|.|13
TGTGCCACCAGTGTGCAAAACACCGGGGAGCGGTTTTTT
CATSVQNTGERFF
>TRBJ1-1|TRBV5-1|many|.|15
TGCGCCAGCAGCCTGGGGCAGTCCATGAACACTGAAGCTTTCTTT
CASSLGQSMNTEAFF